This passage covers 18 T cell receptor beta chains from one sample sequenced in a study of blood T cell repertoires in COVID-19. Assay used: immunoSEQ multiplex PCR; TCRdb lists only in-frame clones, some missing. The sample carries some 240,000 clones, approximately 80% recorded once. Sequencing used peripheral blood. Every receptor here comes from a human donor in a cohort sampled during active COVID-19.

The rearrangement joins TRBV11-2 to TRBJ1-2; 10 bases are a match to TRBD1. The trim removed 5 bases at V and 3 bases at J, leaving 9 bases unmatched. Per germline, CDR1 SGHAT and CDR2 FQNNGV. The CDR3 loop spans 16 amino acids. DNA for the CDR3: TGTGCCAGCAGCGAATCCTGGACAGGGGGTTACTATGGCTACACCTTC. This translates into CASSESWTGGYYGYTF. Full variable domain (outside the CDR3, taken from reference TRBV11-2 and TRBJ1-2): EAGVAQSPRYKIIEKRQSVAFWCNPISGHATLYWYQQILGQGPKLLIQFQNNGVVDDSQLPKDRFSAERLKGVDSTLKIQPAKLEDSAVYLCASSESWTGGYYGYTFGSGTRLTVV.

The chain combines TRBV10-3 with TRBJ1-5, with TRBD1 identical over 9 bases. The CDR3 is 15 amino acids. Looked up from germline, CDR1 is ENHRY and CDR2 is SYGVKD. V shed 4 bases, J shed 6 bases, and the junction held 7 bases outside the gene matches. CDR3 amino acids: CAISVSQGAGQPQHF. CDR3 coding DNA: TGTGCCATCAGTGTGTCACAGGGGGCTGGTCAGCCCCAGCATTTT.

J is TRBJ1-4 and V is TRBV11-1, with D unresolved. The CDR3 extends over 13 amino acids. Trimming took off 1 base at V and 8 bases at J, with 8 bases between the two ends. CDR1 is SGHAT, CDR2 FQDESV, per germline (reference sequence). DNA for the CDR3: TGTGCCAGCAGCTTAGGGGAGAAGGAAAAACTGTTTTTT. Protein product: CASSLGEKEKLFF.

This chain links TRBV7-9 with TRBJ2-2, with TRBD2 matching over 10 bases. CDR1 SEHNR and CDR2 FQNEAQ come from the germline V gene (reference sequence). This CDR3 is built from 15 residues. V lost 11 bases, J lost 4 bases, and 10 bases stayed unmatched. This CDR3 reads CAGRTLAGGTGELFF. CDR3 sequence (DNA): TGTGCCGGGAGGACATTAGCGGGGGGCACCGGGGAGCTGTTTTTT.

This rearrangement joins TRBV7-3 to TRBJ1-1, with 8 nucleotides matching TRBD1. The CDR3 is 15 residues long. V was clipped by 2 bases and J by 5 bases; unmatched bases: 7. Germline values: CDR1 SGHTA, CDR2 FQGTGA. The CDR3 DNA follows: TGTGCCAGCAGCTTAGTTGGAACAGGGGGTACTGAAGCTTTCTTT. Translating gives CASSLVGTGGTEAFF.

In DNA, the CDR3 is TGTGCCAGTATAGCGTCAGCTGCTGGAAACACCATATATTTT. It yields the protein CASIASAAGNTIYF. This chain connects TRBV19 to TRBJ1-3; D is uncertain. Trimming removed 7 bases from V and 2 bases from J, with 12 bases in between. CDR1 is LNHDA and CDR2 is SQIVND in the germline V gene (reference sequence). This CDR3 region has 14 residues.

The chain joins TRBV21-1 to TRBJ1-4; the table's D call of TRBD1 was not tested on the DNA. TRBV21-1 is shown as a pseudogene. CDR3 length: 18 amino acids. The CDR3 loop is CASSKVQAGTGYGEKLFF. As DNA, the CDR3 is TGTGCCAGCAGCAAAGTACAAGCCGGGACAGGGTACGGGGAAAAACTGTTTTTT.

J is TRBJ2-5 and V is TRBV2, with 10 positions matching TRBD2. Per the germline V gene, CDR1 is SNHLY and CDR2 is FYNNEI. V gave up 6 bases and J gave up 2 bases; unmatched junction bases: 12. The CDR3 runs to 17 residues. The CDR3, as DNA: TGTGCCAGCAGCCCCGGGACTAGCGCCCTTCCACAAGAGACCCAGTACTTC. Its protein is CASSPGTSALPQETQYF.

J is TRBJ2-7 and V is TRBV7-2; no clear D. The germline V and J ends were trimmed by 5 bases and 3 bases, with 14 bases remaining between them. The V gene's germline CDR1 is SGHTA and CDR2 FQGNSA. This CDR3 spans 14 amino acids. The CDR3 spells CASSPRNRGYEQYF. DNA for the CDR3: TGTGCCAGCAGCCCCCGCAATCGCGGCTACGAGCAGTACTTC.

This clone was recorded many times. V gene TRBV30 combines with J gene TRBJ2-3, with D uncertain. V was pared by 1 base and J by 2 bases, with 7 bases between. Germline CDR1 is GTSNPN and CDR2 is SVGIG (reference sequence). This CDR3 region has 13 residues. This CDR3 reads CAWSASPTDTQYF. CDR3 DNA sequence: TGTGCCTGGAGTGCCTCCCCCACAGATACGCAGTATTTT.

This chain connects TRBV6-1 to TRBJ1-6; no clear D gene. This CDR3 spans 14 amino acids. V was trimmed by 2 bases and J by 8 bases, leaving 10 bases between them. Germline values: CDR1 MNHNS, CDR2 SASEGT. In DNA, the CDR3 is TGTGCCAGCAGTGAAAGGGAGCGGGATTCACCCCTCCACTTT. As protein: CASSERERDSPLHF.

This chain connects TRBV4-1 to TRBJ1-6; 7 positions agree with TRBD1. V was clipped by 3 bases and J by 0 bases; unmatched bases: 5. This CDR3 is built from 17 residues. Germline-derived CDR1 and CDR2 are MGHRA and YSYEKL. CDR3 bases: TGCGCCAGCAGCCAGGCGGGACAGAGCTCCTATAATTCACCCCTCCACTTT. It translates to CASSQAGQSSYNSPLHF.

The chain is built from TRBV6-5 and TRBJ2-1, with 10 bases fitting TRBD1. The CDR3 extends over 15 amino acids. The germline CDR1 and CDR2 sequences are MNHEY and SVGAGI. V shed 5 bases, J shed 7 bases, and the junction held 8 bases outside the gene matches. CDR3: CASSTRQGAWNEQFF. CDR3 nucleotides: TGTGCCAGCAGTACCCGACAGGGGGCCTGGAATGAGCAGTTCTTC.

A single count supports this clone. The V gene is TRBV4-3, the J gene TRBJ1-6; 7 bases map to TRBD1. The CDR3 sequence is 19 residues long. Germline V gene sequence: CDR1 LGHNA, CDR2 YSLEER. V was clipped by 1 base and J by 5 bases; unmatched bases: 14. The CDR3 nucleotides read TGCGCCAGCAGCCAAGGTGAGTTCCTTTGCGGACAGGATAATTCACCCCTCCACTTT. Translating gives CASSQGEFLCGQDNSPLHF.

The V and J genes are TRBV19 and TRBJ2-5; D not resolved. The germline V gene encodes CDR1 LNHDA and CDR2 SQIVND (reference sequence). Deletions cut 7 bases from V and 1 base from J, with 16 bases between. The CDR3 runs to 15 residues. CDR3 protein: CASTDTYPSQETQYF. The CDR3 bases are TGTGCCAGTACCGACACGTATCCGTCCCAAGAGACCCAGTACTTC.

The rearrangement links TRBV7-6 to TRBJ2-7; D is undetermined. The V and J ends lost 0 bases and 0 bases respectively, with 6 bases between them. The CDR3 covers 14 residues. Germline V CDR1 and CDR2: SGHVS, FNYEAQ. The CDR3 coding sequence is TGTGCCAGCAGCTTAGCAAGGAGCTCCTACGAGCAGTACTTC. Its translation is CASSLARSSYEQYF.

The chain joins TRBV29-1 to TRBJ2-7; the match to TRBD1 covers 7 bases. The germline V gene has CDR1 SQVTM and CDR2 ANQGSEA. V was clipped by 4 bases and J by 3 bases; unmatched bases: 6. The CDR3 has 13 residues. The CDR3 sequence is CSVGKAGGYEQYF. The CDR3 DNA reads TGCAGCGTTGGGAAGGCAGGGGGCTACGAGCAGTACTTC.

The chain is built from TRBV12-3 or TRBV12-4 and TRBJ1-1; D ambiguous. The V gene lost 6 bases and the J gene lost 4 bases, with 12 bases spanning the gap. The CDR3 runs to 13 residues. The CDR3 DNA sequence: TGTGCCAGCAGCCCTTACCCCGGCACTGAAGCTTTCTTT. Amino acids: CASSPYPGTEAFF.